Presented here are 27 T cell receptor beta chains from one specimen sequenced in a study of CD8 T cells in Susac syndrome. RNA totalling about 0.45 to 1 ug underwent reverse transcription with random hexamers. TCRdb reprocessed the immunoSEQ multiplex PCR reads via MiXCR and lists one record per CDR3 protein. Altogether about 120,000 distinct CDR3 sequences are present, approximately 94% being singletons, with the ten largest covering 0.1% to 0.15%. Sample: CD4+ T cells from PBMCs. The receptors shown here come from a human donor with multiple sclerosis.

V and J are TRBV4-1 and TRBJ2-5, with unresolved D. The CDR3 consists of 13 residues. Germline CDR1 MGHRA, CDR2 YSYEKL. The ends were cut back, 0 bases at V and 4 bases at J, with 6 bases in the middle. This CDR3 is CASSQDPGETQYF. The CDR3 DNA reads TGCGCCAGCAGCCAAGATCCGGGAGAGACCCAGTACTTC.

The chain has TRBV5-1 and TRBJ2-2; no clear D gene. The germline V gene has CDR1 SGHRS and CDR2 YFSETQ. CDR3 size: 13 residues. V shed 1 base and J shed 6 bases, with 7 bases lying between them. The DNA for the CDR3 is TGCGCCAGCAGCTTGACCGAATCCGGGGAGCTGTTTTTT. Its protein is CASSLTESGELFF. Based on the CDR3 plus reference TRBV5-1 and TRBJ2-2, the full variable domain is KAGVTQTPRYLIKTRGQQVTLSCSPISGHRSVSWYQQTPGQGLQFLFEYFSETQRNKGNFPGRFSGRQFSNSRSEMNVSTLELGDSALYLCASSLTESGELFFGEGSRLTVL.

In DNA, the CDR3 is TGTGCCAGCAGTTACTCCGGCGGCCCCTTCGCAGATACGCAGTATTTT. Its translation: CASSYSGGPFADTQYF. The genes are TRBV6-5 and TRBJ2-3, with D unresolved. The CDR3 is 16 amino acids. Trimming stripped 0 bases from V and 4 bases from J, with 14 bases between. Germline-derived CDR1 and CDR2 are MNHEY and SVGAGI.

The J gene is TRBJ1-1, the V gene TRBV6-5; D is unclear. The germline CDR1 and CDR2 sequences are MNHEY and SVGAGI. The ends were cut back, 0 bases at V and 1 base at J, with 3 bases in the middle. This CDR3 is 13 amino acids long. DNA of the CDR3: TGTGCCAGCAGTTACTCGAGGAACACTGAAGCTTTCTTT. It codes for CASSYSRNTEAFF.

The CDR3 DNA follows: TGTGCCAGCAGCTTTCGGGGGCCCGAGGGAACCGGGGAGCTGTTTTTT. Amino acid sequence: CASSFRGPEGTGELFF. This chain joins TRBV5-5 and TRBJ2-2; D may correspond to TRBD1 or TRBD2 (6 bases each). The CDR3 is 16 residues long. V was pared by 2 bases and J by 5 bases, with 16 bases between. Germline V CDR1 and CDR2: SGHKS, YYEKEE (reference sequence).

The V and J genes are TRBV6-2 or TRBV6-3 and TRBJ2-3; no clear D. V was pared by 6 bases and J by 1 base, with 11 bases between. Germline CDR1 is MNHEY and CDR2 is SVGEGT. The CDR3 contains 14 residues. CDR3 sequence (DNA): TGTGCCAGCAGGGATTTAGCTGGCACAGATACGCAGTATTTT. The encoded protein is CASRDLAGTDTQYF.

This sequence joins TRBV7-9 and TRBJ2-7; perhaps TRBD2 as D (6 bases). Germline CDR1 is SEHNR and CDR2 is FQNEAQ (reference sequence). The CDR3 loop spans 17 amino acids. The V end was cut by 2 bases, the J end by 5 bases, with 22 bases between. The CDR3 DNA follows: TGTGCCAGCAGCTTATCGCTCGGGACTTTGACTCCCCACGAGCAGTACTTC. Its translation: CASSLSLGTLTPHEQYF. Full variable domain (missing parts from reference TRBV7-9 and TRBJ2-7): DTGVSQNPRHKITKRGQNVTFRCDPISEHNRLYWYRQTLGQGPEFLTYFQNEAQLEKSRLLSDRFSAERPKGSFSTLEIQRTEQGDSAMYLCASSLSLGTLTPHEQYFGPGTRLTVT.

This chain connects TRBV2 to TRBJ1-2; no reliable D call. V lost 3 bases and J lost 5, with 10 bases in between. This CDR3 contains 13 residues. The germline V gene has CDR1 SNHLY and CDR2 FYNNEI. This CDR3 is CASSELAAYGYTF. The CDR3 coding sequence is TGTGCCAGCAGTGAGTTGGCAGCTTATGGCTACACCTTC.

DNA for the CDR3: TGTGCAAGTCGCTTAGTCTACCCAATCCCGAACACCGGGGAGCTGTTTTTT. This translates into CASRLVYPIPNTGELFF. The chain employs TRBV12-2 and TRBJ2-2. TRBV12-2 is a recognized pseudogene. The CDR3 is made up of 17 amino acids.

This chain joins TRBV5-1 and TRBJ1-1; D unresolved. Trimming shortened V by 0 bases and J by 4 bases, and 13 bases separated the two germline ends. The length of the CDR3 is 15 residues. CDR1 SGHRS and CDR2 YFSETQ come from the germline V gene. The CDR3 DNA reads TGCGCCAGCAGCTTGGCCGCGACTGCGTCCACTGAAGCTTTCTTT. It is translated as CASSLAATASTEAFF.

This chain uses TRBV14 with TRBJ1-3; D is possibly TRBD1 (6 bases). Germline-derived CDR1 and CDR2 are SGHDN and FVKESK. The CDR3 length is 15 residues. Trimming took 5 bases from V and 3 from J, leaving 14 bases between them. The CDR3 DNA follows: TGTGCCAGCAGCATCCAGGGGTGGATTGGAAACACCATATATTTT. Its translation is CASSIQGWIGNTIYF.

This chain uses TRBV29-1 with TRBJ1-1; 8 nucleotides align to TRBD1. The germline CDR1 and CDR2 sequences are SQVTM and ANQGSEA. The CDR3 sequence is 12 residues long. V gave up 7 bases and J gave up 0 bases; unmatched junction bases: 1. Here the CDR3 reads CSADRVNTEAFF. For the CDR3, the DNA is TGCAGCGCGGACAGGGTGAACACTGAAGCTTTCTTT. The variable domain in full, completed from reference TRBV29-1 and TRBJ1-1, reads SAVISQKPSRDICQRGTSLTIQCQVDSQVTMMFWYRQQPGQSLTLIATANQGSEATYESGFVIDKFPISRPNLTFSTLTVSNMSPEDSSIYLCSADRVNTEAFFGQGTRLTVV.

The chain is built from TRBV9 and TRBJ1-2, with 7 nucleotides matching TRBD1. Germline loops: CDR1 SGDLS, CDR2 YYNGEE. The CDR3 has 16 residues. V shed 0 bases, J shed 0 bases, and the junction held 5 bases outside the gene matches. CDR3 residues: CASSVEATGTNYGYTF. CDR3 nucleotide sequence: TGTGCCAGCAGCGTAGAAGCGACAGGGACTAACTATGGCTACACCTTC.

The chain joins TRBV7-8 to TRBJ1-5; tentatively, D is TRBD1 (5 bases). This CDR3 contains 16 residues. The V end lost 0 bases, the J end lost 0 bases, and 9 bases lay between the germline ends. Germline loops: CDR1 SGHVS, CDR2 FQNEAQ. CDR3 in amino acids: CASSLAQGNSNQPQHF. The CDR3 coding sequence is TGTGCCAGCAGCTTAGCCCAGGGCAATAGCAATCAGCCCCAGCATTTT.

In DNA form, the CDR3 reads TGTGCCAGCAGCTTAGAGCCTAGCAGGAATGAGCAGTTCTTC. Translating gives CASSLEPSRNEQFF. J is TRBJ2-1 and V is TRBV7-6, with D tentatively TRBD2 (5 bases). The CDR3 length is 14 residues. Germline CDR1 and CDR2: SGHVS and FNYEAQ. Trimming stripped 1 base from V and 7 bases from J, with 11 bases between. The full variable domain, in which reference TRBV7-6 and TRBJ2-1 provide the parts outside the CDR3, is GAGVSQSPRYKVTKRGQDVALRCDPISGHVSLYWYRQALGQGPEFLTYFNYEAQQDKSGLPNDRFSAERPEGSISTLTIQRTEQRDSAMYRCASSLEPSRNEQFFGPGTRLTVL.

This clonotype has just one count. The rearrangement links TRBV9 to TRBJ1-3, with 9 nucleotides matching TRBD1. Germline-derived CDR1 and CDR2 are SGDLS and YYNGEE. V lost 0 bases and J lost 5; bases outside the gene matches: 6. The CDR3 extends over 16 amino acids. CDR3 in amino acids: CASSVGGQGARNTIYF. Here the CDR3 DNA reads TGTGCCAGCAGCGTAGGGGGACAGGGTGCGCGAAACACCATATATTTT.

J is TRBJ1-2 and V is TRBV5-6; 8 bases are a match to TRBD1. The V gene's germline CDR1 is SGHDT and CDR2 YYEEEE. V shed 5 bases and J 4 bases; nucleotides not matched to a gene: 4. The CDR3 is made up of 13 amino acids. The CDR3 bases are TGTGCCAGCAGGACGGACAGGGCCTATGGCTACACCTTC. Protein: CASRTDRAYGYTF.

The V and J genes are TRBV10-3 and TRBJ1-1; 10 bases map to TRBD1. Unmatched junction bases numbered 4, after V lost 4 bases and J lost 8 bases. Looked up from germline, CDR1 is ENHRY and CDR2 is SYGVKD. The CDR3 spans 13 residues. CDR3 residues: CAISGGQGREAFF. DNA of the CDR3: TGTGCCATCAGTGGGGGACAGGGGAGGGAAGCTTTCTTT.

The J gene is TRBJ2-3, the V gene TRBV6-5; D is unclear. The germline V gene encodes CDR1 MNHEY and CDR2 SVGAGI. The CDR3 is 17 residues long. V gave up 0 bases and J gave up 0 bases, with 13 bases separating them. The CDR3 sequence: CASSYSIPRLSTDTQYF. In DNA, the CDR3 is TGTGCCAGCAGTTACTCGATCCCCCGGCTTAGCACAGATACGCAGTATTTT.

The chain combines TRBV30 with TRBJ1-5; tentative D call: TRBD1 (5 bases). V was clipped by 2 bases and J by 3 bases, with 8 bases between them. Germline CDR1 and CDR2: GTSNPN and SVGIG (reference sequence). The CDR3 totals 13 residues. The CDR3: CAWSPRDNQPQHF. As DNA, the CDR3 is TGTGCCTGGAGTCCCAGGGACAATCAGCCCCAGCATTTT.

V and J are TRBV3-1 and TRBJ2-2, with D possibly TRBD2 on 7 matching bases. Germline CDR1 reads LGHDT; CDR2 reads YNNKEL (reference sequence). The V and J ends lost 0 bases and 2 bases respectively, with 10 bases between them. The CDR3 runs to 16 residues. CDR3 sequence: CASSQEGGGNTGELFF. CDR3 in DNA: TGTGCCAGCAGCCAAGAAGGGGGGGGAAACACCGGGGAGCTGTTTTTT.

This chain links TRBV10-3 with TRBJ2-1; 8 bases fit TRBD1. CDR1 ENHRY and CDR2 SYGVKD come from the germline V gene. The CDR3 spans 14 residues. V lost 2 bases and J lost 7; bases outside the gene matches: 4. Here the CDR3 reads CAISERTGINEQFF. CDR3 coding DNA: TGTGCCATCAGTGAGCGGACAGGGATAAATGAGCAGTTCTTC.

In this sample, this clonotype turned up a few times. This chain links TRBV5-1 with TRBJ1-1; D not resolved. With 4 bases removed from V and 1 base from J, the gap between germline ends came to 11 bases. The CDR3 loop spans 14 amino acids. CDR1 and CDR2 (germline): SGHRS, YFSETQ. The CDR3 nucleotides are TGCGCCAGCAGCCCGGACGGGAAGAACACTGAAGCTTTCTTT. Translating it yields CASSPDGKNTEAFF.

The rearrangement links TRBV7-2 to TRBJ1-1; possible D gene TRBD1, 6 bases. V was cut by 3 bases and J by 4 bases, with 12 bases left in between. The CDR3 runs to 14 residues. The germline CDR1 and CDR2 sequences are SGHTA and FQGNSA. The CDR3 sequence: CASSFLGAGTEAFF. In DNA, the CDR3 is TGTGCCAGCAGCTTTCTGGGGGCAGGCACTGAAGCTTTCTTT.

The CDR3 region is CASSEREGGNYGYTF. The CDR3 DNA is TGTGCCAGCAGTGAAAGGGAAGGGGGGAACTATGGCTACACCTTC. The chain employs TRBV6-4 and TRBJ1-2; possible D gene TRBD1, 6 bases. Trimming took off 3 bases at V and 2 bases at J, with 13 bases between the two ends. CDR3 length: 15 residues. Germline V lookup: CDR1 MRHNA, CDR2 SNTAGT.

CDR3 nucleotides: TGTGCCAGCAGCCGGCTCCCCGGGGAGACCCAGTACTTC. Translation: CASSRLPGETQYF. The chain carries TRBV3-1 and TRBJ2-5; D unresolved. The V gene's germline CDR1 is LGHDT and CDR2 YNNKEL (reference sequence). The CDR3 length is 13 residues. V was trimmed by 4 bases and J by 5 bases, leaving 11 bases between them.

The CDR3 protein is CASSQESWYEKLFF. In nucleotides, the CDR3 is TGTGCCAGCAGCCAAGAATCTTGGTATGAAAAACTGTTTTTT. The J gene is TRBJ1-4, the V gene TRBV3-1; D is undetermined. Germline V gene data show CDR1 as LGHDT and CDR2 as YNNKEL (reference sequence). The CDR3 has 14 residues. Trimming cost V 0 bases and J 6 bases, with 8 bases left between them. Full variable domain (remainder filled in from reference TRBV3-1 and TRBJ1-4): DTAVSQTPKYLVTQMGNDKSIKCEQNLGHDTMYWYKQDSKKFLKIMFSYNNKELIINETVPNRFSPKSPDKAHLNLHINSLELGDSAVYFCASSQESWYEKLFFGSGTQLSVL.